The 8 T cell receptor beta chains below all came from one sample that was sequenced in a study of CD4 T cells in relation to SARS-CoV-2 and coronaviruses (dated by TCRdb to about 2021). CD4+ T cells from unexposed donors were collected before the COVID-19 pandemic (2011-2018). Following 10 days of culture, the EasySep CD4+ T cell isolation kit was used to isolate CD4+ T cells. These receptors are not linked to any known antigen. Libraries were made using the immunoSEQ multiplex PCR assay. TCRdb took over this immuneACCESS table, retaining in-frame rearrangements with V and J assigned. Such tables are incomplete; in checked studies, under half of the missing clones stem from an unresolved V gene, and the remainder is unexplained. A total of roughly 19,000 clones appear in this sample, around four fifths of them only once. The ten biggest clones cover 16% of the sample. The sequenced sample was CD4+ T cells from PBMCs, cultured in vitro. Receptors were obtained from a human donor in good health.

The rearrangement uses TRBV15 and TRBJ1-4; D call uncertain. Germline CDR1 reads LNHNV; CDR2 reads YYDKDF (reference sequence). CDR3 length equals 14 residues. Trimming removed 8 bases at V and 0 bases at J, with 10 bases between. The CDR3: CATSPSATNEKLFF. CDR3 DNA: TGTGCCACCTCTCCCTCAGCAACTAATGAAAAACTGTTTTTT. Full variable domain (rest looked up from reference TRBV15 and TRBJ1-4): DAMVIQNPRYQVTQFGKPVTLSCSQTLNHNVMYWYQQKSSQAPKLLFHYYDKDFNNEADTPDNFQSRRPNTSFCFLDIRSPGLGDTAMYLCATSPSATNEKLFFGSGTQLSVL.

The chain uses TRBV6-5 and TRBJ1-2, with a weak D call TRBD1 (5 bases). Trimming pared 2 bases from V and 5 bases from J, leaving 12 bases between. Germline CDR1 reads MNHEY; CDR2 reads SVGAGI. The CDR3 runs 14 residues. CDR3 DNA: TGTGCCAGCAGTTACGCCAGGGTTGGATATGGCTACACCTTC. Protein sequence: CASSYARVGYGYTF.

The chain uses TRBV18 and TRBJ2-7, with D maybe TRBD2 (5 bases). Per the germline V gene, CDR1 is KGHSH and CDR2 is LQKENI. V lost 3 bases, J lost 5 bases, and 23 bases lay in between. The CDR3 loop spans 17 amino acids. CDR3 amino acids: CASSPFGGGSASNEQYF. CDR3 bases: TGTGCCAGCTCACCTTTTGGTGGTGGGAGTGCCTCAAACGAGCAGTACTTC.

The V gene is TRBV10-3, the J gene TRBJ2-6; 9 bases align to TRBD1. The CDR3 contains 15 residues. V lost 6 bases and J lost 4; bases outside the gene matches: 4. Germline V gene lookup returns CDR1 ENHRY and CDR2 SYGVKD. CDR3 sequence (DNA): TGTGCCATCAGCGGACAGGGGACCGGGGCCAACGTCCTGACTTTC. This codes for CAISGQGTGANVLTF.

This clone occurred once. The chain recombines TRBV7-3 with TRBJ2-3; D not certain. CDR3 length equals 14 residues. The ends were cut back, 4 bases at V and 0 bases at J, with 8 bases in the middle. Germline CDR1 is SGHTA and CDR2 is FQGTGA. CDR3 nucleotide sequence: TGTGCCAGCAGCTCTTCACCTAGCACAGATACGCAGTATTTT. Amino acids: CASSSSPSTDTQYF.

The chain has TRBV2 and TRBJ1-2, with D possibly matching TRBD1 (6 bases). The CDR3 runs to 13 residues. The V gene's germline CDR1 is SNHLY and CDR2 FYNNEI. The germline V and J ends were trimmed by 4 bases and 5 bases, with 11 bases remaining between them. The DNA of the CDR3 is TGTGCCAGCAGTGGTACAGGGTTTTATGGCTACACCTTC. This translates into CASSGTGFYGYTF.

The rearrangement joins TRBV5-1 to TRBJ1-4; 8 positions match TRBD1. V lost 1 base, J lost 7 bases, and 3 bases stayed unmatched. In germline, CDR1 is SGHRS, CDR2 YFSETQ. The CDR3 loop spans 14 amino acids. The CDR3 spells CASSLQGAGEKLFF. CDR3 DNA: TGCGCCAGCAGCTTGCAGGGGGCGGGTGAAAAACTGTTTTTT. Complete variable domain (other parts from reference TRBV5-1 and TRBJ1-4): KAGVTQTPRYLIKTRGQQVTLSCSPISGHRSVSWYQQTPGQGLQFLFEYFSETQRNKGNFPGRFSGRQFSNSRSEMNVSTLELGDSALYLCASSLQGAGEKLFFGSGTQLSVL.

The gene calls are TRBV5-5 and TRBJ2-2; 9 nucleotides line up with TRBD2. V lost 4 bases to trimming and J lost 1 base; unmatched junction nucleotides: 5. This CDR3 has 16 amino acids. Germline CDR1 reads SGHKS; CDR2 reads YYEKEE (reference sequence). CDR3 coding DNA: TGTGCCAGCAGCACAGGCGGGAGGGTGAACACCGGGGAGCTGTTTTTT. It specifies CASSTGGRVNTGELFF.